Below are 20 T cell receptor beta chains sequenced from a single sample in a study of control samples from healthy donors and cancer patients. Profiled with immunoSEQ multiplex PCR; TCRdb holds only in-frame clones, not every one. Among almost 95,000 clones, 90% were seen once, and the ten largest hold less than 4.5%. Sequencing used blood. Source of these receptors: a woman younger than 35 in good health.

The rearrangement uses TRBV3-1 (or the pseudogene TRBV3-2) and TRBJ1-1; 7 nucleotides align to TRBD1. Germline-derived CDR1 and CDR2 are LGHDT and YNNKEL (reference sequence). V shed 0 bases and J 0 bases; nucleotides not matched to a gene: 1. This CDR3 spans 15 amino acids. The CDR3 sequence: CASSQEGGLNTEAFF. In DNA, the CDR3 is TGTGCCAGCAGCCAAGAAGGGGGCTTGAACACTGAAGCTTTCTTT.

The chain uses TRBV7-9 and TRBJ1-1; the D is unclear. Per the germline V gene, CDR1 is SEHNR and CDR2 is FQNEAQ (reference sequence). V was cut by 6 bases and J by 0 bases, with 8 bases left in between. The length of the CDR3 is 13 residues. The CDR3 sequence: CASSRDMNTEAFF. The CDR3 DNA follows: TGTGCCAGCAGTCGAGACATGAACACTGAAGCTTTCTTT.

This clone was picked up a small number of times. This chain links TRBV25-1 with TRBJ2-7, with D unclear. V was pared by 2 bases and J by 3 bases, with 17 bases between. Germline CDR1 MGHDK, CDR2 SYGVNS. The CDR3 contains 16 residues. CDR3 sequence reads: CASSEKEEQTLYEQYF. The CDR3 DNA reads TGTGCCAGCAGTGAAAAGGAAGAGCAAACCCTCTACGAGCAGTACTTC.

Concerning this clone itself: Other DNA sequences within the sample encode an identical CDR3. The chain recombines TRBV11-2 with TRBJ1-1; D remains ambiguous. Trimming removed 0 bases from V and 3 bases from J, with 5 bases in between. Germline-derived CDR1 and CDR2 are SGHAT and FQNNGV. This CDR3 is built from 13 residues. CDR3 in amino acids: CASSLDVDTEAFF. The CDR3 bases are TGTGCCAGCAGCTTAGATGTGGACACTGAAGCTTTCTTT.

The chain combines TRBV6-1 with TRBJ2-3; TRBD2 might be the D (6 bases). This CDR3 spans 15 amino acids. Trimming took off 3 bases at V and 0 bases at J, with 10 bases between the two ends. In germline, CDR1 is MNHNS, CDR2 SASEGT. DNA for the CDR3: TGTGCCAGCAGTGAGACCCGGGGGAGCACAGATACGCAGTATTTT. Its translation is CASSETRGSTDTQYF.

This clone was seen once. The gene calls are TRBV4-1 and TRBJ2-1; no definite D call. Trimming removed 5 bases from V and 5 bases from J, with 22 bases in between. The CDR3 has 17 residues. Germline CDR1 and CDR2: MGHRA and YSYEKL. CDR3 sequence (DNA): TGCGCCAGCAGCAAGACCGACGGCGCTTTTGGTGACAATGAGCAGTTCTTC. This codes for CASSKTDGAFGDNEQFF.

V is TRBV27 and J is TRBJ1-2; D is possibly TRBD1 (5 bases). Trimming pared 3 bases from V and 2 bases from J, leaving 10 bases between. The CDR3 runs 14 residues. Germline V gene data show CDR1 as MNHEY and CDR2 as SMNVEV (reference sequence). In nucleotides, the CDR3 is TGTGCCAGCAGTTTGGGGCAGGGAAACTATGGCTACACCTTC. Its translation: CASSLGQGNYGYTF.

CDR3 sequence: CASRTTGVHTEAFF. Written as DNA, the CDR3 is TGTGCCAGCAGAACGACAGGTGTGCACACTGAAGCTTTCTTT. V gene TRBV27 combines with J gene TRBJ1-1; possibly TRBD1 for D (6 bases). There are 14 residues in the CDR3. Germline CDR1 and CDR2: MNHEY and SMNVEV (reference sequence). Deletions cut 6 bases from V and 3 bases from J, with 14 bases between.

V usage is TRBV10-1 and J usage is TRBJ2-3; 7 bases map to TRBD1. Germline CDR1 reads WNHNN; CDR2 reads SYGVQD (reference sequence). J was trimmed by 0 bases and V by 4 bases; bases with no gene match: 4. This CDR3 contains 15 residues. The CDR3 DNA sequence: TGCGCCAGCAGTGGACAGGGACCCAGCACAGATACGCAGTATTTT. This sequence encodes CASSGQGPSTDTQYF.

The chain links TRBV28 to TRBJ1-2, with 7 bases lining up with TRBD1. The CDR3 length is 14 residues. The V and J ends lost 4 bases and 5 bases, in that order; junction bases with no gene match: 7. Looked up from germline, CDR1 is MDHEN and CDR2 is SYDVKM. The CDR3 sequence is CASSYSGTAYGYTF. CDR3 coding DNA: TGTGCCAGCAGTTACTCCGGGACAGCTTATGGCTACACCTTC.

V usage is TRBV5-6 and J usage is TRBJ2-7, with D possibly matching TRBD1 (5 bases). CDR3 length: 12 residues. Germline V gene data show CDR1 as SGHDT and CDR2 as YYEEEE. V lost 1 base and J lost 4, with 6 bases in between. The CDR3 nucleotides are TGTGCCAGCAGCTTGCCAGGGTACGAGCAGTACTTC. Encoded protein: CASSLPGYEQYF.

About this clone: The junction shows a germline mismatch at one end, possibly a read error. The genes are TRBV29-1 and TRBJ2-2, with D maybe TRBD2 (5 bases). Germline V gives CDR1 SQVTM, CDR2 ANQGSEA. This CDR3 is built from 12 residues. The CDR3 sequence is CSVEDRRKGAVF. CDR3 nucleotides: TGCAGCGTCGAAGATCGACGGAAGGGAGCTGTTTTT.

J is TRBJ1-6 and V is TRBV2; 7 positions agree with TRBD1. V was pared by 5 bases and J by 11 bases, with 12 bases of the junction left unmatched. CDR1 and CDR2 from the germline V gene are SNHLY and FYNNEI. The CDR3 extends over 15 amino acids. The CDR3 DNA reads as TGTGCCAGCAGTACCCGACCCGGGACAGCGGCACCCCTCCACTTT. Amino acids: CASSTRPGTAAPLHF.

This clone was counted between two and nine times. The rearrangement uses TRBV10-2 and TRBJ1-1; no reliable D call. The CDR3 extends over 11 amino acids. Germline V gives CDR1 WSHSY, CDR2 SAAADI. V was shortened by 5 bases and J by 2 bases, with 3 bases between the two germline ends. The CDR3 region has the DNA TGCGCCAGCAGTCTCAACACTGAAGCTTTCTTT. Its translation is CASSLNTEAFF.

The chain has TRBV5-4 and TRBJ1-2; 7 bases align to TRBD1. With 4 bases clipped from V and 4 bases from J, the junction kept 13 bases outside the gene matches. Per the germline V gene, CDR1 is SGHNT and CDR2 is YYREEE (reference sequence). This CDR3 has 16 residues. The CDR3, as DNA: TGTGCCAGCAGCCCACCCGGTGAGACAGGGAGCTATGGCTACACCTTC. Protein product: CASSPPGETGSYGYTF.

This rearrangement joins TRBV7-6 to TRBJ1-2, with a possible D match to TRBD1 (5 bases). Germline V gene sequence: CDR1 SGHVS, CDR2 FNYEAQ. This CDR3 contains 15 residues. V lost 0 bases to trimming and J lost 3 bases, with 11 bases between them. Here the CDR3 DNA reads TGTGCCAGCAGCTTAGCAGGGGACCTAGACTATGGCTACACCTTC. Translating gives CASSLAGDLDYGYTF.

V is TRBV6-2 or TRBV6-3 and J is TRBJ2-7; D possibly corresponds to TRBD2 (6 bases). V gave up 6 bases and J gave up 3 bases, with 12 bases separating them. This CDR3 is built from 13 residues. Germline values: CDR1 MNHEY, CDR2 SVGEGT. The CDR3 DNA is TGTGCCAGCAGCCGCCTCGGGGGCTACGAGCAGTACTTC. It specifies CASSRLGGYEQYF.

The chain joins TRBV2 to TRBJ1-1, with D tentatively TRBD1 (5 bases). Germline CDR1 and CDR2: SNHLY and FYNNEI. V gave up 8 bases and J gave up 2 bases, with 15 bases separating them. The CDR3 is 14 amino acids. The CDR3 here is CASAILGPNTEAFF. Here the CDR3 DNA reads TGTGCCAGCGCTATACTGGGACCAAACACTGAAGCTTTCTTT.

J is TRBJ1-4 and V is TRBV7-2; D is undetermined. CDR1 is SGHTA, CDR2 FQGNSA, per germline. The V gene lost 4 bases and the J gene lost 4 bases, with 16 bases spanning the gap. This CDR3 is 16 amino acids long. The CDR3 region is CASSSSRAGNNEKLFF. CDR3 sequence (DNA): TGTGCCAGCAGCTCGAGCCGGGCAGGAAATAATGAAAAACTGTTTTTT.

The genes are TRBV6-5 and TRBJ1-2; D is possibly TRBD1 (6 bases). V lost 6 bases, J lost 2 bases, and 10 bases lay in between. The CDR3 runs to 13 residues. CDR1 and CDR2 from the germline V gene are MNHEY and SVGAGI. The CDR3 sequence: CASRDSLNYGYTF. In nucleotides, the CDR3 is TGTGCCAGCAGGGACAGCTTAAACTATGGCTACACCTTC.